These 16 T cell receptor beta chains came from one sample sequenced in a study of CD8+ T cells in alopecia areata. The treatment was: oral pan-JAK inhibitor, 5-10 mg twice daily. In each case, RNA was isolated and then reverse transcribed into cDNA as the sequencing template. The repertoire was sequenced with immunoSEQ multiplex PCR; TCRdb's copy has only in-frame clones and lacks some. The sample has approximately 210,000 clones; approximately 70% are singletons. The source material was CD4+ T cells sorted from blood, sampled around week 46, from a patient treated with tofacitinib. These receptors came from a human donor with alopecia areata.

This chain links TRBV29-1 with TRBJ2-5; 7 positions agree with TRBD1. V lost 4 bases to trimming and J lost 5 bases; unmatched junction nucleotides: 13. Germline V CDR1 and CDR2: SQVTM, ANQGSEA. The CDR3 totals 15 residues. The CDR3 protein is CSVGPTGTSGETQYF. CDR3 DNA sequence: TGCAGCGTTGGTCCGACAGGGACGTCGGGGGAGACCCAGTACTTC.

The rearrangement uses TRBV30 and TRBJ1-1; a possible D gene is TRBD1 (5 bases). Germline V gives CDR1 GTSNPN, CDR2 SVGIG (reference sequence). CDR3 length: 14 amino acids. V lost 3 bases and J lost 4, with 15 bases in between. The CDR3 loop reads CAWRGVGMVTEAFF. The DNA for the CDR3 is TGTGCCTGGAGGGGGGTCGGCATGGTCACTGAAGCTTTCTTT.

V is TRBV30 and J is TRBJ1-2, with 8 bases matching TRBD1. The ends lost 3 bases at V and 3 bases at J; junction bases unmatched: 9. CDR1 and CDR2 from the germline V gene are GTSNPN and SVGIG (reference sequence). The CDR3 is 15 amino acids. This CDR3 reads CAWSPGQGKDYGYTF. DNA of the CDR3: TGTGCCTGGAGCCCCGGACAGGGCAAGGACTATGGCTACACCTTC.

A single count supports this clone. The CDR3 DNA follows: TGCGCCAGCAGCCAAGGTCTGAGGGGCGTGGGGACAGATACGCAGTATTTT. It translates to CASSQGLRGVGTDTQYF. The rearrangement uses TRBV4-3 and TRBJ2-3, with D perhaps being TRBD1 or TRBD2 (5 bases each). Trimming removed 1 base at V and 3 bases at J, with 17 bases between. CDR1 and CDR2 from the germline V gene are LGHNA and YSLEER. The CDR3 consists of 17 residues.

The genes are TRBV27 and TRBJ2-7; D is perhaps TRBD1 or TRBD2 (7 bases each). Looked up from germline, CDR1 is MNHEY and CDR2 is SMNVEV (reference sequence). The ends were cut back, 8 bases at V and 6 bases at J, with 26 bases in the middle. The CDR3 is 16 residues long. CDR3 in amino acids: CASPPADREGSREQYF. The CDR3 DNA reads TGTGCCAGCCCTCCGGCCGACAGGGAGGGGTCCCGCGAGCAGTACTTC.

This clone was counted a single time. The chain employs TRBV29-1 and TRBJ1-3, with 8 bases aligning to TRBD1. CDR1 and CDR2 (germline): SQVTM, ANQGSEA. Trimming at V came to 6 bases and at J to 3 bases, leaving 7 bases not matched to a gene. The CDR3 extends over 14 amino acids. The CDR3 reads CSVRTGRIGNTIYF. CDR3 DNA: TGCAGCGTCCGGACAGGGCGAATTGGAAACACCATATATTTT.

This rearrangement joins TRBV29-1 to TRBJ1-4; tentative D call: TRBD1 (5 bases). V was trimmed by 5 bases and J by 8 bases, leaving 15 bases between them. This CDR3 is 13 amino acids long. From germline, CDR1 is SQVTM and CDR2 ANQGSEA. The CDR3 sequence is CSVSGGGGEKLFF. CDR3 sequence (DNA): TGCAGCGTTTCCGGGGGAGGAGGGGAAAAACTGTTTTTT.

This clone was seen more than once but under ten times. The chain uses TRBV29-1 and TRBJ2-5; D is unclear. This CDR3 region has 10 residues. Germline CDR1 is SQVTM and CDR2 is ANQGSEA. The V gene lost 7 bases and the J gene lost 3 bases, with 6 bases spanning the gap. The CDR3 sequence: CSAHKETQYF. The CDR3 DNA reads TGCAGCGCCCATAAAGAGACCCAGTACTTC.

The chain combines TRBV30 with TRBJ2-7; possible D gene TRBD1, 6 bases. Trimming took 2 bases from V and 4 from J, leaving 15 bases between them. This CDR3 has 14 amino acids. Germline-derived CDR1 and CDR2 are GTSNPN and SVGIG (reference sequence). The CDR3 DNA follows: TGTGCCTGGAGTTCCCAGGGGTCTAGGTACGAGCAGTACTTC. It translates to CAWSSQGSRYEQYF.

Concerning this clone itself: Other DNA sequences in this specimen translate into the identical CDR3. The rearrangement uses TRBV29-1 and TRBJ1-1; perhaps TRBD1 as D (5 bases). The CDR3 sequence is 10 residues long. Between the trimmed V and J ends, which lost 7 bases and 7 bases, there was a span of 10 bases. Germline lookup yields CDR1 SQVTM and CDR2 ANQGSEA. CDR3 in amino acids: CSAGGGEAFF. CDR3 nucleotides: TGCAGCGCTGGGGGGGGTGAAGCTTTCTTT.

This clone was observed a few times. V usage is TRBV29-1 and J usage is TRBJ1-1; TRBD1 agrees at 7 bases. The CDR3 is 12 amino acids. Trimming at V came to 7 bases and at J to 6 bases, leaving 8 bases not matched to a gene. The germline V gene encodes CDR1 SQVTM and CDR2 ANQGSEA. CDR3 sequence: CSGSDRRPEAFF. DNA of the CDR3: TGCAGCGGCTCGGACAGGCGCCCTGAAGCTTTCTTT.

The V call is TRBV29-1, the J call TRBJ2-4; D gene unclear. The CDR3 extends over 13 amino acids. Germline assignment: CDR1 SQVTM and CDR2 ANQGSEA. V was pared by 2 bases and J by 3 bases, with 8 bases between. CDR3 in amino acids: CSVEQVGKNIQYF. The DNA of the CDR3 is TGCAGCGTTGAACAAGTAGGCAAAAACATTCAGTACTTC.

The chain's CDR3 is CAWSVDSKNEQFF. CDR3 DNA sequence: TGTGCCTGGAGCGTGGACAGCAAAAATGAGCAGTTCTTC. The chain carries TRBV30 and TRBJ2-1; TRBD1 is a possible D gene (6 bases). CDR1 and CDR2 (germline): GTSNPN, SVGIG (reference sequence). V gave up 3 bases and J gave up 7 bases, with 13 bases separating them. The CDR3 is 13 residues long.

The chain employs TRBV5-1 and TRBJ2-7; D is unclear. Germline-derived CDR1 and CDR2 are SGHRS and YFSETQ. The CDR3 is made up of 14 amino acids. V lost 1 base and J lost 0, with 8 bases in between. CDR3 loop: CASSLNRASYEQYF. The CDR3 region has the DNA TGCGCCAGCAGCTTGAATCGGGCCTCCTACGAGCAGTACTTC.

The chain links TRBV2 to TRBJ1-6, with 8 bases identical to TRBD1. This CDR3 contains 15 residues. V trimming: 7 bases; J trimming: 10 bases; junction bases outside the gene matches: 12. Germline loops: CDR1 SNHLY, CDR2 FYNNEI. DNA for the CDR3: TGTGCCAGCACTACTTGGGGGACAGGCGGATCACCCCTCCACTTT. As protein: CASTTWGTGGSPLHF.

The rearrangement joins TRBV29-1 to TRBJ2-3; no definite D call. Germline CDR1 is SQVTM and CDR2 is ANQGSEA. The CDR3 consists of 12 residues. The V end was cut by 6 bases, the J end by 2 bases, with 9 bases between. The CDR3 sequence: CSVAFSTDTQYF. The DNA for the CDR3 is TGCAGCGTGGCATTCTCCACAGATACGCAGTATTTT.